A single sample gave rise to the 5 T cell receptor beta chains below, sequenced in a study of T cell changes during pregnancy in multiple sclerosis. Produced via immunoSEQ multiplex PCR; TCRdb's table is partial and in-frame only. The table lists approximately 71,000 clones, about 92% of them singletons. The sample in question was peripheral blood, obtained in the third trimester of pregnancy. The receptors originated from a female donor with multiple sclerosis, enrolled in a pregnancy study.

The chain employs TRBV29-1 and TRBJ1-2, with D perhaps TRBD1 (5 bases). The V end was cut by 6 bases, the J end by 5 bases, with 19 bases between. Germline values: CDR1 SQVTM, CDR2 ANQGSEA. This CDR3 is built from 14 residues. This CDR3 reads CSVRVGTVRYGYTF. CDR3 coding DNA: TGCAGCGTCCGAGTTGGGACTGTACGTTATGGCTACACCTTC. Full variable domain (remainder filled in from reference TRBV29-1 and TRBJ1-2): SAVISQKPSRDICQRGTSLTIQCQVDSQVTMMFWYRQQPGQSLTLIATANQGSEATYESGFVIDKFPISRPNLTFSTLTVSNMSPEDSSIYLCSVRVGTVRYGYTFGSGTRLTVV.

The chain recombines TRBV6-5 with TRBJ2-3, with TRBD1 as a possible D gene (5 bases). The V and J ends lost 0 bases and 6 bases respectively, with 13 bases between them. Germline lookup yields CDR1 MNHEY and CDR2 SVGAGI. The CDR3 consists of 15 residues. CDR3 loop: CASSYSGGAGDTQYF. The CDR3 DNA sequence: TGTGCCAGCAGTTACTCTGGTGGGGCAGGGGATACGCAGTATTTT.

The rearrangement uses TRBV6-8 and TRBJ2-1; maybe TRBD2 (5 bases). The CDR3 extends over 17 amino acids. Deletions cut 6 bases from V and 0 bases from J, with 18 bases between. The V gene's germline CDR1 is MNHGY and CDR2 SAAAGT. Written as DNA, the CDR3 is TGTGCCAGCAGCTCACGGGGTAGCCTTAGCTCCTACAATGAGCAGTTCTTC. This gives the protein CASSSRGSLSSYNEQFF.

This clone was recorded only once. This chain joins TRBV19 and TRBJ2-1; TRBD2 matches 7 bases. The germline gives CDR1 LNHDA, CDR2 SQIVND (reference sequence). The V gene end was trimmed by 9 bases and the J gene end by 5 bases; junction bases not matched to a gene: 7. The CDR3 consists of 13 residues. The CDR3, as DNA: TGTGCCAGCAGCCAGGGAGGGGACAATGAGCAGTTCTTC. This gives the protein CASSQGGDNEQFF.

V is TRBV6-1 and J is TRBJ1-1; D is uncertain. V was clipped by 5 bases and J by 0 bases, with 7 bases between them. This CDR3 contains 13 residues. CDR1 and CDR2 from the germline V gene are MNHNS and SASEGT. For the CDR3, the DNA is TGTGCCAGCAGTATCCGTCTGAACACTGAAGCTTTCTTT. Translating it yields CASSIRLNTEAFF.